The clone carrying this T cell receptor beta chain was seen more than once but under ten times. This entry comes from a study of tumour-infiltrating T cells in Burkitt lymphoma. Study overall: Survival, overall and progression-free, tracked with productive clonality.

Using immunoSEQ multiplex PCR, the repertoire was profiled, and TCRdb retains in-frame clones only, with some absent. The sample has 11,000 to 15,000 clones; 75% are singletons. Trimming left V 4 bases short and J 5 bases short, with 12 bases between. CDR3 size: 13 residues. Germline lookup yields CDR1 MGHRA and CDR2 YSYEKL. The chain carries TRBV4-1 and TRBJ2-7; D tentatively fits TRBD1 or TRBD2 (5 bases each). The clonotype comes from a human donor with diffuse large B-cell lymphoma. Sequencing was carried out using tumor tissue. The CDR3 is CASSLSRGNEQYV. The CDR3 nucleotides are TGCGCCAGCAGCCTCTCGAGGGGCAACGAGCAGTACGTC.